These 24 T cell receptor beta chains share one sample of origin, sequenced in a study of T-cell memory formation after mild COVID-19. In TCRdb, the 5' RACE reads were re-called with MiXCR into one record per CDR3 protein. This table has approximately 240,000 distinct CDR3 sequences, roughly 15% appearing once. Sequencing was performed on PBMCs or a T cell subset sorted from them (not recorded which). The receptors come from a man aged 18 to 30 who had mild COVID-19 (a few samples of this study predate the infection). Cell type and time point are not known.

CDR3 sequence: CASSYSRTQPQHF. In DNA form, the CDR3 reads TGTGCCAGCAGTTACTCCAGGACTCAGCCCCAGCATTTT. The chain carries TRBV6-5 and TRBJ1-5; no firm D call. The germline V and J ends were trimmed by 0 bases and 6 bases, with 6 bases remaining between them. Germline assignment: CDR1 MNHEY and CDR2 SVGAGI. This CDR3 spans 13 amino acids.

In this sample, this clonotype turned up a few times. The chain couples TRBV6-2 or TRBV6-3 to TRBJ2-1; a possible D gene is TRBD2 (5 bases). Germline values: CDR1 MNHEY, CDR2 SVGEGT. The CDR3 loop spans 12 amino acids. Trimming left V 6 bases short and J 10 bases short, with 13 bases between. CDR3 nucleotide sequence: TGTGCCAGCAGCGACACTAGAAGCGAGCAGTTCTTC. This codes for CASSDTRSEQFF.

The chain recombines TRBV7-2 with TRBJ2-3, with D perhaps assigned TRBD1 or TRBD2 (5 bases each). V was pared by 1 base and J by 6 bases, with 11 bases between. Looked up from germline, CDR1 is SGHTA and CDR2 is FQGNSA. The CDR3 is 14 amino acids. This CDR3 reads CASSLVGREDTQYF. CDR3 nucleotide sequence: TGTGCCAGCAGCTTAGTAGGCAGGGAGGATACGCAGTATTTT.

This rearrangement joins TRBV5-1 to TRBJ1-1; D not resolved. Germline CDR1 reads SGHRS; CDR2 reads YFSETQ. Trimming pared 4 bases from V and 7 bases from J, leaving 8 bases between. The CDR3 is made up of 11 amino acids. CDR3 amino acids: CASSADSEAFF. CDR3 bases: TGCGCCAGCAGCGCTGATAGTGAAGCTTTCTTT.

V gene TRBV24-1 combines with J gene TRBJ1-2; D unclear. V dropped 9 bases and J dropped 2 bases, with 9 bases sitting between them. CDR3 size: 12 residues. CDR1 and CDR2 from the germline V gene are KGHDR and SFDVKD. The CDR3 region is CATSNGNYGYTF. The CDR3 nucleotides read TGTGCCACCTCAAACGGAAACTATGGCTACACCTTC.

This clonotype appeared a few times. The chain uses TRBV24-1 and TRBJ1-2; 9 nucleotides match TRBD1. V dropped 7 bases and J dropped 8; count of bases not matched to a gene: 7. Per the germline V gene, CDR1 is KGHDR and CDR2 is SFDVKD. The CDR3 is 13 residues long. CDR3 sequence reads: CATSQDRGGGYTF. CDR3 sequence (DNA): TGTGCCACCAGCCAGGACAGGGGAGGAGGCTACACCTTC.

The V call is TRBV7-2, the J call TRBJ1-1, with a possible D match to TRBD1 (6 bases). Germline V gene data show CDR1 as SGHTA and CDR2 as FQGNSA. CDR3 size: 18 residues. V was pared by 3 bases and J by 4 bases, with 24 bases between. The CDR3 sequence is CASSLRGRDTPRSTEAFF. The CDR3 coding sequence is TGTGCCAGCAGCTTGAGAGGCAGGGACACTCCAAGAAGCACTGAAGCTTTCTTT.

In its sample, this clonotype was seen a few times. The chain couples TRBV7-3 to TRBJ2-3, with D perhaps matching TRBD1 or TRBD2 (6 bases each). Looked up from germline, CDR1 is SGHTA and CDR2 is FQGTGA. V was pared by 5 bases and J by 1 base, with 16 bases between. The CDR3 contains 16 residues. The CDR3 is CASSLTGAEGTDTQYF. The CDR3 DNA is TGTGCCAGCAGCCTCACGGGGGCGGAGGGCACAGATACGCAGTATTTT.

The sample holds many counts of this clonotype. The chain joins TRBV5-1 to TRBJ2-1; tentative D call: TRBD2 (6 bases). Germline CDR1 SGHRS, CDR2 YFSETQ. This CDR3 contains 14 residues. The V and J ends lost 2 bases and 10 bases respectively, with 16 bases between them. CDR3 nucleotides: TGCGCCAGCAGCTTATTAAAGGACGGAGGGGAGCAGTTCTTC. It yields the protein CASSLLKDGGEQFF.

The chain carries TRBV15 and TRBJ2-3, with D unclear. Trimming pared 0 bases from V and 6 bases from J, leaving 10 bases between. Germline CDR1 LNHNV, CDR2 YYDKDF (reference sequence). This CDR3 has 14 amino acids. CDR3 in amino acids: CATSRDPGRDTQYF. The CDR3 coding sequence is TGTGCCACCAGCAGAGATCCGGGTAGGGATACGCAGTATTTT.

The chain links TRBV29-1 to TRBJ2-2; the D is unclear. CDR1 and CDR2 from the germline V gene are SQVTM and ANQGSEA. The CDR3 extends over 13 amino acids. Trimming took 7 bases from V and 0 from J, leaving 9 bases between them. CDR3 loop: CSGRDSNTGELFF. The CDR3 region has the DNA TGCAGCGGCCGCGACTCGAACACCGGGGAGCTGTTTTTT.

This clonotype was seen more than once but under ten times. This chain uses TRBV27 with TRBJ2-7, with a weak D call TRBD2 (5 bases). The CDR3 runs 13 residues. V was shortened by 6 bases and J by 4 bases, with 13 bases between the two germline ends. Per germline, CDR1 MNHEY and CDR2 SMNVEV (reference sequence). This CDR3 is CASRLRGPYEQYF. The CDR3 nucleotides are TGTGCCAGCAGACTTAGAGGGCCGTACGAGCAGTACTTC.

A few counts support this clonotype. This chain connects TRBV5-1 to TRBJ2-3, with D perhaps matching TRBD1 or TRBD2 (5 bases each). The germline gives CDR1 SGHRS, CDR2 YFSETQ. The CDR3 is made up of 13 amino acids. The ends were cut back, 4 bases at V and 6 bases at J, with 12 bases in the middle. In DNA, the CDR3 is TGCGCCAGCAGCCCTGAGGGGTCGGATACGCAGTATTTT. Amino acids: CASSPEGSDTQYF.

This rearrangement joins TRBV7-3 to TRBJ2-3; D unresolved. There are 13 residues in the CDR3. With 5 bases removed from V and 3 bases from J, the gap between germline ends came to 9 bases. Germline CDR1 and CDR2: SGHTA and FQGTGA. CDR3 region: CASSPTPTDTQYF. CDR3 DNA sequence: TGTGCCAGCAGCCCCACGCCAACAGATACGCAGTATTTT. The full variable domain, rest sourced from reference TRBV7-3 and TRBJ2-3, is GAGVSQTPSNKVTEKGKYVELRCDPISGHTALYWYRQSLGQGPEFLIYFQGTGAADDSGLPNDRFFAVRPEGSVSTLKIQRTERGDSAVYLCASSPTPTDTQYFGPGTRLTVL.

The chain couples TRBV20-1 to TRBJ2-3; D might be TRBD1 (6 bases). V gave up 7 bases and J gave up 4 bases, with 15 bases separating them. Germline assignment: CDR1 DFQATT and CDR2 SNEGSKA (reference sequence). CDR3 length: 13 amino acids. The CDR3 DNA reads TGCAGTGGGTTAATCAGGGGTGCAGATACGCAGTATTTT. It codes for CSGLIRGADTQYF.

Ten or more counts support this clonotype. The V and J genes are TRBV24-1 and TRBJ2-2; TRBD1 might be the D (6 bases). V was cut by 2 bases and J by 2 bases, with 11 bases left in between. Per germline, CDR1 KGHDR and CDR2 SFDVKD. There are 16 residues in the CDR3. CDR3 residues: CATSDSLQGNTGELFF. The CDR3 DNA reads as TGTGCCACCAGTGATTCCTTACAGGGCAACACCGGGGAGCTGTTTTTT.

This clonotype has a handful of counts. The chain carries TRBV28 and TRBJ2-3; D gene ambiguous. The germline V gene has CDR1 MDHEN and CDR2 SYDVKM. This CDR3 has 11 amino acids. Trimming took 7 bases from V and 9 from J, leaving 11 bases between them. In nucleotides, the CDR3 is TGTGCCAGCACCCATTCGGTCACGCAGTATTTT. It translates to CASTHSVTQYF.

This clonotype was counted between two and nine times. The gene calls are TRBV6-5 and TRBJ2-1; D tentatively fits TRBD1 or TRBD2 (5 bases each). This CDR3 has 12 residues. The germline gives CDR1 MNHEY, CDR2 SVGAGI. Trimming pared 6 bases from V and 2 bases from J, leaving 5 bases between. The CDR3 here is CASRGPYNEQFF. CDR3 in DNA: TGTGCCAGCAGGGGACCCTACAATGAGCAGTTCTTC.

There are many counts of this clonotype. This chain connects TRBV28 to TRBJ1-5; perhaps TRBD1 as D (5 bases). The CDR3 spans 14 residues. The germline V gene encodes CDR1 MDHEN and CDR2 SYDVKM. V dropped 5 bases and J dropped 4 bases, with 12 bases sitting between them. CDR3 nucleotide sequence: TGTGCCAGCAGTCTTTTATCAGGGAATCAGCCCCAGCATTTT. Amino acid sequence: CASSLLSGNQPQHF. The full variable domain, its missing parts supplied by reference TRBV28 and TRBJ1-5, is DVKVTQSSRYLVKRTGEKVFLECVQDMDHENMFWYRQDPGLGLRLIYFSYDVKMKEKGDIPEGYSVSREKKERFSLILESASTNQTSMYLCASSLLSGNQPQHFGDGTRLSIL.

The chain carries TRBV29-1 and TRBJ2-7; maybe TRBD2 (7 bases). CDR1 and CDR2 from the germline V gene are SQVTM and ANQGSEA. The ends were cut back, 7 bases at V and 6 bases at J, with 19 bases in the middle. The CDR3 runs 13 residues. The CDR3 DNA follows: TGCAGCGCATCCCTCCGCGGGGGCCCCGAGCAGTACTTC. Residues: CSASLRGGPEQYF.

This clonotype was counted between two and nine times. This chain's CDR3 is CASSFGRGHLYEQYV. CDR3 sequence (DNA): TGTGCCAGCAGTTTTGGGCGGGGGCATCTTTACGAGCAGTACGTC. The gene calls are TRBV28 and TRBJ2-7; perhaps TRBD2 as D (7 bases). The V gene's germline CDR1 is MDHEN and CDR2 SYDVKM. V lost 3 bases, J lost 4 bases, and 16 bases lay in between. The CDR3 is 15 residues long.

This sequence joins TRBV7-6 and TRBJ1-2; D is possibly TRBD1 (5 bases). This CDR3 comprises 14 residues. The ends were cut back, 4 bases at V and 8 bases at J, with 17 bases in the middle. CDR1 is SGHVS, CDR2 FNYEAQ, per germline. CDR3: CASSWYGREWGYTF. The CDR3 bases are TGTGCCAGCAGCTGGTATGGCAGGGAATGGGGCTACACCTTC.

The chain couples TRBV7-2 to TRBJ1-2, with D tentatively TRBD1 (5 bases). Trimming stripped 3 bases from V and 1 base from J, with 15 bases between. CDR3 length: 16 amino acids. Germline values: CDR1 SGHTA, CDR2 FQGNSA. The CDR3 region is CASSFAGRGNNYGYTF. CDR3 bases: TGTGCCAGCAGCTTTGCTGGGAGGGGTAATAACTATGGCTACACCTTC.

This clonotype came up a few times. This chain connects TRBV6-2 or TRBV6-3 to TRBJ2-7; possible D gene TRBD1, 6 bases. Germline CDR1 reads MNHEY; CDR2 reads SVGEGT. V was pared by 2 bases and J by 6 bases, with 11 bases between. The CDR3 sequence is 13 residues long. The CDR3 coding sequence is TGTGCCAGCAGTTACCCCGGGACACTCGAGCAGTACTTC. This translates into CASSYPGTLEQYF.